The TCR beta chain under discussion was sequenced for a study of molecular identifiers for immune sequencing clone quantification (dated by TCRdb to about 2018). As for the study more broadly: For a replicate experiment, the RNA from either about 20,000 or 100,000 naive CD8 T cells was divided into five aliquots, and four of those aliquots went on to sequencing. This methods study used CD8 T cells to benchmark TCR RNA copy counting and molecular-identifier clustering-based TCR repertoire sequencing (MIDCIRS).

Receptor amplification or capture employed PCR. Sequencing was performed on an Illumina HiSeq 4000. Preparation of bulk TCR libraries followed a previously described approach, with the TCR primers listed in Table S5. Total RNA was purified with the Qiagen AllPrep DNA/RNA kit. Before analysis, reads from multiple sequencing runs of the same library were pooled. Turning to the authors' computational methods: Only reads with exact TCR constant sequence were kept, trimmed to 150 nt, and grouped by their 12-nt molecular barcodes. Within each barcode group, reads were sub-clustered at a 15% Levenshtein threshold, and quality-weighted consensus sequences were built per RNA molecule. Non-functional sequences were filtered out, along with any lower-count sequence sitting one edit away from another sequence. Based on a fit of two negative binomial distributions, barcode sub-clusters having less than 20% of the maximum read count were discarded. TCRdb handled the public reads itself, with Q25 trimming in fastp and clone calling in MiXCR, and kept productive beta chains. Entries that share a CDR3 protein sequence are merged under the most common genes and DNA. The V and J calls shown here were made by TCRdb, not taken from the authors' results. Within this sample are 300,000 to 350,000 distinct CDR3 sequences, with around a fifth of them counted one time only. Jointly, the top ten make up over 0.7% of the sample.

From the cysteine through the phenylalanine, the CDR3 covers 13 amino acids. CDR3 DNA only is kept here, 39 bases in frame from base 1. V loses 7 bases at its end and J loses 2 bases; junction bases beyond the gene matches: 1. Sequences MNHEY (CDR1) and SVGAGI (CDR2) are obtained from the germline V gene. Libraries of naive CD8 T cells were built from 20,000 to 1,000,000 sorted cells, with 10%, 30% or 50% of the purified RNA used. On a BD FACSAria II, naive CD8 T cells were FACS-sorted as CD8+CD4-CCR7+CD45RA+ and collected into RLT Plus buffer. Ten to eleven TCR copies' worth of Jurkat RNA were spiked into roughly 20,000-1,000,000 naive CD8 T cell samples to test detection sensitivity. CD8 T cells were enriched using RosetteSep CD8+ T Cell Enrichment Cocktail and Ficoll-Paque, and the enriched cells then underwent ACK red cell lysis. What the research found in general, with its limitations: Naive libraries contained spiked-in Jurkat TCR RNA (10 copies' worth), which is not part of the donor repertoire. Highly expanded clone sizes could be underestimated if identical TCR molecules share a barcode. When barcode sub-clustering was not used, chimeric consensus sequences inflated TCR diversity, with chimeras reaching as high as 47%. A single cell's worth of spiked-in Jurkat TCR RNA was reported detectable even among one million naive CD8 T cells. In CMV-specific effector cells, clones with more than 20 RNA copies accounted for over 98% of molecules, whereas in naive cells such clones accounted for under 1%. Modeling gave about three recovered TCR RNA copies per cell versus about ten by digital PCR, implying about 30% capture efficiency.

In this sample, this clonotype turned up a few times. The target of this receptor is not known. No much larger clone exists at a distance of one base, and base qualities are not known. The origin of this receptor is a human donor in good health. Some libraries in this study had Jurkat cell RNA spiked in. Sample: naive CD8+ T cells from blood, with Jurkat cell RNA spiked in. Reading the label with the study, this specimen's cell subset or site is: FACS-sorted CD8+CD4-CCR7+CD45RA+ naive T cells. The sequence links TRBV6-5 to TRBJ2-7; 11 nucleotides in the junction match TRBD1. The CDR3 protein sequence reads: CASKGQGAYEQYF. At the DNA level, the sequence is TGTGCCAGCAAGGGACAGGGGGCCTACGAGCAGTACTTC.